The sequence of this T cell receptor beta chain was determined in a study of Ad26.COV2.S vaccination and SARS-CoV-2 variants. General study points: The TCR-based breadth and depth measures might underestimate overall T cell responses. Vaccine and placebo recipients had comparable breadth of non-spike TCRs.

Germline V gene sequence: CDR1 LNHDA, CDR2 SQIVND (reference sequence). CDR3 length equals 16 residues. V lost 2 bases, J lost 5 bases, and 16 bases lay in between. As for treatment: about 20 received Ad26.COV2.S at low or high dose, single or two shots; about 5 received placebo; per-sample allocation not given. Sampling took place 63 days after the first vaccine or placebo injection. Remarks on this clone: As yet, its antigen is unknown.

The assay was immunoSEQ multiplex PCR, and TCRdb's table has in-frame clones only and misses some. The data show about 480,000 clones, around nine tenths seen once. This specimen was peripheral blood, taken in a trial of Ad26.COV2.S vaccine versus placebo. The TCR was taken from a person aged 18-60 years who received the Ad26.COV2.S COVID-19 vaccine or a placebo. V gene TRBV19 combines with J gene TRBJ2-1; TRBD1 might be the D (5 bases). The CDR3 is CASSITVGRVDNEQFF. In nucleotides, the CDR3 is TGTGCCAGTAGTATAACGGTCGGCAGGGTGGACAATGAGCAGTTCTTC. The variable domain in full, with the rest retrieved from reference TRBV19 and TRBJ2-1, is DGGITQSPKYLFRKEGQNVTLSCEQNLNHDAMYWYRQDPGQGLRLIYYSQIVNDFQKGDIAEGYSVSREKKESFPLTVTSAQKNPTAFYLCASSITVGRVDNEQFFGPGTRLTVL.